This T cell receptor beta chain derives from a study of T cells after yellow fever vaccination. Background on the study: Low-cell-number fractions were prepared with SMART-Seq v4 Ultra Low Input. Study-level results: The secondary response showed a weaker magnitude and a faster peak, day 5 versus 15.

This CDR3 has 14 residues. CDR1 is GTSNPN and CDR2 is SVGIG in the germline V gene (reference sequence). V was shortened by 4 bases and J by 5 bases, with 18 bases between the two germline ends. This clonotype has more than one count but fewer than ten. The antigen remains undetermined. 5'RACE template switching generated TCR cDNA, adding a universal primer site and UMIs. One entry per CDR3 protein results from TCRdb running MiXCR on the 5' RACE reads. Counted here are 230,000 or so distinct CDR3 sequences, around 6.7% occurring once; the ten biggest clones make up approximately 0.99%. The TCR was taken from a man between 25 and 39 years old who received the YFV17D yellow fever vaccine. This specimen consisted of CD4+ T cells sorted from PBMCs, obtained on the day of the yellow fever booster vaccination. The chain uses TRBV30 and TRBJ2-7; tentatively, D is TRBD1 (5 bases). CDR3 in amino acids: CAWTSWQGGHEQYF. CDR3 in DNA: TGTGCCTGGACTTCCTGGCAGGGTGGCCACGAGCAGTACTTC.